Presented here are 10 T cell receptor beta chains from one specimen sequenced in a study of T cells in narcolepsy. Assay: immunoSEQ multiplex PCR; the TCRdb copy retains only in-frame clones and omits some. The table includes about 30,000 clones, around 86% detected once. Sequencing was carried out using memory (CD45RA-) CD4+ T cells from blood. These receptors all come from a human donor in good health.

The CDR3 sequence is CASSLSAGGVGYTF. The CDR3 DNA sequence: TGTGCCAGCAGCTTAAGCGCAGGCGGGGTCGGCTACACCTTC. The chain employs TRBV7-6 and TRBJ1-2; D is ambiguous. The CDR3 totals 14 residues. Trimming removed 2 bases at V and 8 bases at J, with 15 bases between. Germline CDR1 SGHVS, CDR2 FNYEAQ.

V gene TRBV11-1 combines with J gene TRBJ1-1; no firm D call. Germline lookup yields CDR1 SGHAT and CDR2 FQDESV (reference sequence). This CDR3 spans 14 amino acids. Trimming took 2 bases from V and 0 from J, leaving 7 bases between them. This chain's CDR3 is CASSLYGLNTEAFF. Here the CDR3 DNA reads TGTGCCAGCAGCTTATACGGCCTGAACACTGAAGCTTTCTTT.

This clone was picked up one time. The J gene is TRBJ2-3, the V gene TRBV7-9; a possible D gene is TRBD2 (5 bases). The CDR3 totals 15 residues. Germline lookup yields CDR1 SEHNR and CDR2 FQNEAQ (reference sequence). Trimming removed 5 bases at V and 0 bases at J, with 12 bases between. CDR3 coding DNA: TGTGCCAGCAGCCTCGAGGGTCTTAGCACAGATACGCAGTATTTT. It is translated as CASSLEGLSTDTQYF. Filled out from reference TRBV7-9 and TRBJ2-3, the complete variable domain reads DTGVSQNPRHKITKRGQNVTFRCDPISEHNRLYWYRQTLGQGPEFLTYFQNEAQLEKSRLLSDRFSAERPKGSFSTLEIQRTEQGDSAMYLCASSLEGLSTDTQYFGPGTRLTVL.

This sequence joins TRBV23-1 and TRBJ1-2; D gene unclear. TRBV23-1 is an ORF; its function is uncertain. The CDR3 is 13 amino acids. Trimming took 5 bases from V and 8 from J, leaving 15 bases between them. CDR3 DNA: TGCGCCAGCAGTGGAATCCTTGATCAAGGCTACACCTTC. Protein sequence: CASSGILDQGYTF.

V is TRBV2 and J is TRBJ2-1; D not certain. Looked up from germline, CDR1 is SNHLY and CDR2 is FYNNEI. The CDR3 extends over 16 amino acids. V was cut by 2 bases and J by 0 bases, with 11 bases left in between. The CDR3 nucleotides are TGTGCCAGCAGTGAAACGCTTGGGTACTCCTACAATGAGCAGTTCTTC. This gives the protein CASSETLGYSYNEQFF.

V gene TRBV29-1 combines with J gene TRBJ1-2; D is uncertain. Trimming removed 7 bases from V and 3 bases from J, with 12 bases in between. The germline CDR1 and CDR2 sequences are SQVTM and ANQGSEA. There are 12 residues in the CDR3. The CDR3 DNA reads as TGCAGCGCCGTACCTGAAGACTATGGCTACACCTTC. Residues: CSAVPEDYGYTF.

This sequence joins TRBV12-5 and TRBJ2-3, with D unclear. Germline loops: CDR1 LGHNT, CDR2 FRNRAP. Trimming cost V 1 base and J 1 base, with 15 bases left between them. The CDR3 has 17 residues. The CDR3 here is CASGLGAYSGGTDTQYF. The CDR3 DNA sequence: TGTGCTAGTGGTTTGGGTGCTTACTCTGGTGGCACAGATACGCAGTATTTT.

The chain joins TRBV5-8 to TRBJ1-5; D might be TRBD1 (5 bases). The CDR3 spans 14 residues. Trimming stripped 6 bases from V and 6 bases from J, with 16 bases between. Germline CDR1 and CDR2: SGHTS and YDEGEE. The CDR3 region is CASTTKTGAQPQHF. DNA of the CDR3: TGTGCCAGCACCACAAAGACCGGGGCTCAGCCCCAGCATTTT.

CDR3 bases: TGTGCCAGCATTAAGGGAGGGGTTTCACCCCTCCACTTT. Protein sequence: CASIKGGVSPLHF. This rearrangement joins TRBV28 to TRBJ1-6, with D perhaps matching TRBD1 (5 bases). CDR3 size: 13 residues. V was cut by 7 bases and J by 9 bases, with 13 bases left in between. Germline CDR1 MDHEN, CDR2 SYDVKM. Complete variable domain (other parts from reference TRBV28 and TRBJ1-6): DVKVTQSSRYLVKRTGEKVFLECVQDMDHENMFWYRQDPGLGLRLIYFSYDVKMKEKGDIPEGYSVSREKKERFSLILESASTNQTSMYLCASIKGGVSPLHFGNGTRLTVT.

CDR3 DNA: TGTGCCAGCAGCTTTAGTGAAAAAGAGACCCAGTACTTC. It translates to CASSFSEKETQYF. V gene TRBV7-2 combines with J gene TRBJ2-5; D not certain. V dropped 3 bases and J dropped 3 bases, with 8 bases sitting between them. Germline V gene data show CDR1 as SGHTA and CDR2 as FQGNSA. CDR3 size: 13 residues.